The sequence of this TCR beta chain was determined in a study of T cell responses to AZD1222 COVID-19 vaccine. Sequencing used immunoSEQ multiplex PCR; TCRdb keeps in-frame clones, though not all of them. This sample has some 150,000 clones, with 90% to 95% found just once. Trimming removed 3 bases at V and 2 bases at J, with 11 bases between. The CDR3 runs 15 residues. Germline values: CDR1 SGHTA, CDR2 FQGNSA. The study's findings and limits: Across spike, vaccine-associated CD4 TCRs were found, dominant at 160-218 and 743-854. As reported, nearly half of all spike-specific TCRs target variant regions that are unmutated. All repertoire sampling was performed exclusively after the peak T cell response. Donors were largely white British and mainly female; clonal diversity was possibly underestimated.

As concerns this clone: Antigen: not known.

The sequence was collected from an adult in good health. The V call is TRBV7-2, the J call TRBJ1-5, with D possibly TRBD1 on 5 matching bases. The source was peripheral blood, collected on day 0 of MenACWY control vaccination. The CDR3 DNA sequence: TGTGCCAGCAGCTTCGGGGGGGATGGCAATCAGCCCCAGCATTTT. Its translation: CASSFGGDGNQPQHF. Full variable domain (remainder filled in from reference TRBV7-2 and TRBJ1-5): GAGVSQSPSNKVTEKGKDVELRCDPISGHTALYWYRQSLGQGLEFLIYFQGNSAPDKSGLPSDRFSAERTGGSVSTLTIQRTQQEDSAVYLCASSFGGDGNQPQHFGDGTRLSIL.